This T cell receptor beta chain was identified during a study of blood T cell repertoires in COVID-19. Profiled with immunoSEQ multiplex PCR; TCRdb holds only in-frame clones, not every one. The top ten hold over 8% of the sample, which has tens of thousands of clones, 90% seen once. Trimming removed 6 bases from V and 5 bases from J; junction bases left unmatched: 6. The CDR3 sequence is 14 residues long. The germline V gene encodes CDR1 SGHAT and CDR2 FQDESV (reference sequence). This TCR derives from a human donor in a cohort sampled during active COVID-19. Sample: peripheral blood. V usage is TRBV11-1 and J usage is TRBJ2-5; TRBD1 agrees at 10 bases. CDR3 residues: CASRPDRGLETQYF. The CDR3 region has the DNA TGTGCCAGCAGACCAGACAGGGGGCTCGAGACCCAGTACTTC.